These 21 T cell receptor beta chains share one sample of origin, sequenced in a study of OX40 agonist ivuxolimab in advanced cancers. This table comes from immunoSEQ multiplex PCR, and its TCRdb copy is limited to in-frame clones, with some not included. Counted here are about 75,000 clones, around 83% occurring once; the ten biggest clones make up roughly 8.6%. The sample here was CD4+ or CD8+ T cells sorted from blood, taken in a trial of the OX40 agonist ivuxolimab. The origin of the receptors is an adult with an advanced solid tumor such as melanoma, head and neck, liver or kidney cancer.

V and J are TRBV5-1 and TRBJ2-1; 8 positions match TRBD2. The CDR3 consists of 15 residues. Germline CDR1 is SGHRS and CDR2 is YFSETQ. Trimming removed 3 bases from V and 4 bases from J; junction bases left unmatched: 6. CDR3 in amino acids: CASSSTSGGYNEQFF. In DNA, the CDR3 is TGCGCCAGCAGCTCTACTAGCGGAGGGTACAATGAGCAGTTCTTC.

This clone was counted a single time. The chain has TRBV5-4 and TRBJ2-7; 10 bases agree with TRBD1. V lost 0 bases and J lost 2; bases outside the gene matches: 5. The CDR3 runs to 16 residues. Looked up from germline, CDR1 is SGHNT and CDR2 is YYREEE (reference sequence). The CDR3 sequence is CASSLAGGQGPYEQYF. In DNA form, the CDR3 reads TGTGCCAGCAGCTTGGCCGGGGGACAGGGGCCCTACGAGCAGTACTTC.

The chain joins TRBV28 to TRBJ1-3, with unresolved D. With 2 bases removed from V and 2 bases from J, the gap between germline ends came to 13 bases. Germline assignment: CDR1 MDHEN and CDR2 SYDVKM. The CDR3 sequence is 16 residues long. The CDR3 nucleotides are TGTGCCAGCAGTTTAAGGGTCAGGTCCACTGGAAACACCATATATTTT. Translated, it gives CASSLRVRSTGNTIYF.

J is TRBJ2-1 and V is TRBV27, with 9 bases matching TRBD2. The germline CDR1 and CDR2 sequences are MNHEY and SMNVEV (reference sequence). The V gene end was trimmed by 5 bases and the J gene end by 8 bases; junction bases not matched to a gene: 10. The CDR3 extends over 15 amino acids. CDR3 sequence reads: CASSLPSGVPDEQFF. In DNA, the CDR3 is TGTGCCAGCAGTCTTCCTAGCGGGGTGCCCGATGAGCAGTTCTTC.

This CDR3 is CASSTLSSYEQYF. CDR3 nucleotide sequence: TGTGCCAGTAGTACTCTGAGCTCCTACGAGCAGTACTTC. The chain has TRBV19 and TRBJ2-7; no reliable D call. Trimming left V 4 bases short and J 0 bases short, with 7 bases between. Germline values: CDR1 LNHDA, CDR2 SQIVND (reference sequence). The CDR3 loop spans 13 amino acids.

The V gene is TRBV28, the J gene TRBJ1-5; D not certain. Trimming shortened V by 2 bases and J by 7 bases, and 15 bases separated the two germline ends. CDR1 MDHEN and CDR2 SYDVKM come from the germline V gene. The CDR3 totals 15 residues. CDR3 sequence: CASSLRVGVGQPQHF. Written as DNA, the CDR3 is TGTGCCAGCAGTTTAAGGGTCGGGGTCGGACAGCCCCAGCATTTT.

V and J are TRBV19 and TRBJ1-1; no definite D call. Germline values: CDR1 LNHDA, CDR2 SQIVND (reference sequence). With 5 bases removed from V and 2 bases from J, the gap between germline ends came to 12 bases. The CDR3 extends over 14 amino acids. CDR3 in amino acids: CASSLRLINTEAFF. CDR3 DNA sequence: TGTGCCAGTAGTCTTCGACTGATTAACACTGAAGCTTTCTTT.

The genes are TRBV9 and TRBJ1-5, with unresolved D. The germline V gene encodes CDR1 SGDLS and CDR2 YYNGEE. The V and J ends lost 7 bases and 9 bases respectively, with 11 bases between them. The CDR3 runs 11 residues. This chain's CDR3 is CASGTLAPQHF. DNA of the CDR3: TGTGCCAGCGGCACACTGGCGCCCCAGCATTTT.

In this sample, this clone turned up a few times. The CDR3 reads CASSYSPRTGGEQYF. As DNA, the CDR3 is TGTGCCAGCAGTTACAGCCCGCGTACAGGAGGCGAGCAGTACTTC. This chain joins TRBV6-5 and TRBJ2-7; D possibly uses TRBD1 or TRBD2 (5 bases each). The CDR3 is 15 amino acids. Germline-derived CDR1 and CDR2 are MNHEY and SVGAGI. With 2 bases removed from V and 6 bases from J, the gap between germline ends came to 17 bases.

In DNA, the CDR3 is TGCAGCGTCGAGGGGGGCAACAGGGGGCGTTTAGATACGCAGTATTTT. It codes for CSVEGGNRGRLDTQYF. The genes are TRBV29-1 and TRBJ2-3, with TRBD1 identical over 9 bases. The junction had 15 bases not matched to a gene; V was cut back by 6 bases and J by 5 bases. CDR1 is SQVTM and CDR2 is ANQGSEA in the germline V gene. There are 16 residues in the CDR3.

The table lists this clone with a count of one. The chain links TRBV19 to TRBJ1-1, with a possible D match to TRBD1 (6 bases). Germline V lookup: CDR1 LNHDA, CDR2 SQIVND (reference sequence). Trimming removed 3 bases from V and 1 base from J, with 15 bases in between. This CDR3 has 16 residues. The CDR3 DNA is TGTGCCAGTAGTATCAGGTTATGGGGGCCGAACACTGAAGCTTTCTTT. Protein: CASSIRLWGPNTEAFF. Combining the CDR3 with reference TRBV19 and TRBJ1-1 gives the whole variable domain DGGITQSPKYLFRKEGQNVTLSCEQNLNHDAMYWYRQDPGQGLRLIYYSQIVNDFQKGDIAEGYSVSREKKESFPLTVTSAQKNPTAFYLCASSIRLWGPNTEAFFGQGTRLTVV.

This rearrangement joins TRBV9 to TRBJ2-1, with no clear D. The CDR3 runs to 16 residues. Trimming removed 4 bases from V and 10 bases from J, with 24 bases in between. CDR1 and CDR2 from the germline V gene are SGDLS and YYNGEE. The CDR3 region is CASSPSLGGLLGEQFF. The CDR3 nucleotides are TGTGCCAGCAGCCCCTCCCTAGGCGGTTTACTGGGCGAGCAGTTCTTC.

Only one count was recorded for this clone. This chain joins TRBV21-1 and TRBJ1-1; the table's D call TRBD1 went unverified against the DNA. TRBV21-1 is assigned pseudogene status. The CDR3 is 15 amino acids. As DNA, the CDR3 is TGTGCCAGCAGAACTAAGGGGCAGAAGAACACTGAAGCTTTCTTT. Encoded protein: CASRTKGQKNTEAFF.

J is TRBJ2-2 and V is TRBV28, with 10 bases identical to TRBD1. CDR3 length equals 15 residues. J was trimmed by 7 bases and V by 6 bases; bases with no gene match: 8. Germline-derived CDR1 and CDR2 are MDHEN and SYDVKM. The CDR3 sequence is CASRPGQGHYGELFF. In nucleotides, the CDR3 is TGTGCCAGCAGGCCGGGACAGGGGCATTACGGGGAGCTGTTTTTT.

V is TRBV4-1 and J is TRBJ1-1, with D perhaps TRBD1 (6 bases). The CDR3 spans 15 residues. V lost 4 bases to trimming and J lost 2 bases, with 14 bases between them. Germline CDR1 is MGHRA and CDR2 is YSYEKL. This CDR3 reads CASSRHGQINTEAFF. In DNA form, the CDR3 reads TGCGCCAGCAGCCGACACGGACAGATCAACACTGAAGCTTTCTTT.

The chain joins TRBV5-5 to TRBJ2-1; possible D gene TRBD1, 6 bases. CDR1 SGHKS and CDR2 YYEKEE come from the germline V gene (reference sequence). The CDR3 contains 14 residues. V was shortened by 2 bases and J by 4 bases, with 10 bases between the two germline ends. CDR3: CASSLRQGYNEQFF. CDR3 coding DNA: TGTGCCAGCAGCTTACGGCAGGGGTACAATGAGCAGTTCTTC. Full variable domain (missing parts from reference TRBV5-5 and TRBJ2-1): DAGVTQSPTHLIKTRGQQVTLRCSPISGHKSVSWYQQVLGQGPQFIFQYYEKEERGRGNFPDRFSARQFPNYSSELNVNALLLGDSALYLCASSLRQGYNEQFFGPGTRLTVL.

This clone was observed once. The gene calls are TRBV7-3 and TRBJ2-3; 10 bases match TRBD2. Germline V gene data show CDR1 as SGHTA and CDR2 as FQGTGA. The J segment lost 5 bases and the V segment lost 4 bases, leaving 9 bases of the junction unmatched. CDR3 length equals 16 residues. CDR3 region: CASSSRVAGGVDTQYF. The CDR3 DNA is TGTGCCAGCAGCTCTCGAGTAGCGGGGGGTGTAGATACGCAGTATTTT.

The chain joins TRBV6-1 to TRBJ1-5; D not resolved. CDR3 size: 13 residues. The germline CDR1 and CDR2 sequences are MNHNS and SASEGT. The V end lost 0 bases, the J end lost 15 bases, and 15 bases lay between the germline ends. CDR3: CASSEARRTLGHF. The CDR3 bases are TGTGCCAGCAGTGAAGCCCGACGGACCCTTGGGCATTTT.

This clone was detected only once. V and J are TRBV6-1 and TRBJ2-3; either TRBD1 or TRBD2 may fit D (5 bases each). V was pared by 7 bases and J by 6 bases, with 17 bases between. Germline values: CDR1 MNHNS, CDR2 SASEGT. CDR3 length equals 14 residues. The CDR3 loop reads CASNGDELRDTQYF. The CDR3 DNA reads TGTGCCAGCAACGGGGACGAGCTCCGGGATACGCAGTATTTT.

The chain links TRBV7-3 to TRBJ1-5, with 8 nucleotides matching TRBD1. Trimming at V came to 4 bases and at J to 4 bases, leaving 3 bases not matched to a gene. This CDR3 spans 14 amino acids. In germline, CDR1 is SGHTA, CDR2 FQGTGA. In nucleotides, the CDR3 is TGTGCCAGCAGCTACGGACAGGGAAATCAGCCCCAGCATTTT. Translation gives CASSYGQGNQPQHF.

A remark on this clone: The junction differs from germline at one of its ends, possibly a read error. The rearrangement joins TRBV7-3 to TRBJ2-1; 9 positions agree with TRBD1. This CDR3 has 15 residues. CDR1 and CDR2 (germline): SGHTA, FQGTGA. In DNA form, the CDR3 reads TGTGCCAGCAGCACACAGGGGGCGAACTACGATGAGCAGTTCTTC. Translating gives CASSTQGANYDEQFF.